Shown below are 21 T cell receptor beta chains from a single sample sequenced in a study of shared clonotypes between healthy human individuals. CD45RO-negative, CCR7-selected cells formed the naive CD8 fraction, which excluded terminally differentiated effector memory CD45RA+ cells. Here immunoSEQ multiplex PCR was the method, and the copy in TCRdb shows in-frame clones only, minus some. The profile covers more than 550,000 clones, with about 90% appearing a single time and 24% taken by the ten largest. Sequenced: naive CD8+ T cells sorted from blood. Every receptor here comes from a man between 25 and 39 years old in good health.

The chain is built from TRBV29-1 and TRBJ2-5; TRBD2 matches at 7 bases. Germline CDR1 SQVTM, CDR2 ANQGSEA. The trim removed 3 bases at V and 1 base at J, leaving 8 bases unmatched. There are 15 residues in the CDR3. The CDR3 protein is CSVDFTSVGQETQYF. The CDR3 DNA sequence: TGCAGCGTTGATTTTACTAGCGTAGGCCAAGAGACCCAGTACTTC.

This chain joins TRBV27 and TRBJ2-6; unclear D gene. Trimming took off 4 bases at V and 1 base at J, with 14 bases between the two ends. The CDR3 is made up of 17 amino acids. CDR1 MNHEY and CDR2 SMNVEV come from the germline V gene (reference sequence). CDR3 sequence (DNA): TGTGCCAGCAGTTGGATCCATGCGACGTCTGGGGCCAACGTCCTGACTTTC. It yields the protein CASSWIHATSGANVLTF.

The rearrangement joins TRBV19 to TRBJ2-3; TRBD2 matches 11 bases. The CDR3 runs to 15 residues. Per germline, CDR1 LNHDA and CDR2 SQIVND (reference sequence). V lost 3 bases and J lost 6; bases outside the gene matches: 5. CDR3: CASSMSSGGKDTQYF. The DNA for the CDR3 is TGTGCCAGTAGTATGTCTAGCGGGGGGAAGGATACGCAGTATTTT.

This chain uses TRBV18 with TRBJ2-4; either TRBD1 or TRBD2 may supply D (7 bases each). The V end was cut by 4 bases, the J end by 0 bases, with 28 bases between. The CDR3 has 21 residues. Germline assignment: CDR1 KGHSH and CDR2 LQKENI. The DNA for the CDR3 is TGTGCCAGCTCACACATAGCGGGCTCTCCTCAGGGGGTGCTAGCCAAAAACATTCAGTACTTC. This sequence encodes CASSHIAGSPQGVLAKNIQYF.

J is TRBJ1-2 and V is TRBV30; the D is unclear. The CDR3 has 13 amino acids. Trimming removed 0 bases at V and 4 bases at J, with 9 bases between. Per germline, CDR1 GTSNPN and CDR2 SVGIG (reference sequence). The CDR3 sequence is CAWSVKGGYGYTF. The CDR3 coding sequence is TGTGCCTGGAGTGTAAAGGGAGGCTATGGCTACACCTTC. Drawing the rest from reference TRBV30 and TRBJ1-2, the complete variable domain is SQTIHQWPATLVQPVGSPLSLECTVEGTSNPNLYWYRQAAGRGLQLLFYSVGIGQISSEVPQNLSASRPQDRQFILSSKKLLLSDSGFYLCAWSVKGGYGYTFGSGTRLTVV.

The genes are TRBV4-1 and TRBJ1-2; 8 bases agree with TRBD1. CDR1 and CDR2 (germline): MGHRA, YSYEKL. The CDR3 is made up of 16 amino acids. V trimming: 1 base; J trimming: 4 bases; junction bases outside the gene matches: 8. CDR3 sequence: CASSQVWGRGLYGYTF. The CDR3 DNA reads as TGCGCCAGCAGCCAAGTTTGGGGCAGGGGGCTCTATGGCTACACCTTC.

CDR3 DNA: TGTGCCAGCAGCTATGGCGGGAGCTTTAATGAGCAGTTCTTC. Encoded protein: CASSYGGSFNEQFF. V usage is TRBV7-3 and J usage is TRBJ2-1; 7 bases are shared with TRBD2. Germline V gene lookup returns CDR1 SGHTA and CDR2 FQGTGA. The CDR3 totals 14 residues. The ends lost 4 bases at V and 7 bases at J; junction bases unmatched: 7.

This chain links TRBV7-6 with TRBJ2-1; D gene uncertain. The V end was cut by 0 bases, the J end by 5 bases, with 20 bases between. The CDR3 covers 18 residues. Germline lookup yields CDR1 SGHVS and CDR2 FNYEAQ. This chain's CDR3 is CASSLASGEPIPHNEQFF. Written as DNA, the CDR3 is TGTGCCAGCAGCTTAGCGAGTGGAGAGCCCATACCTCACAATGAGCAGTTCTTC.

The chain links TRBV11-2 to TRBJ2-7; D uncertain. This CDR3 contains 15 residues. The germline CDR1 and CDR2 sequences are SGHAT and FQNNGV. The germline V and J ends were trimmed by 4 bases and 2 bases, with 15 bases remaining between them. In nucleotides, the CDR3 is TGTGCCAGCAGCTCAGCAAACCTTCCCCCCTACGAGCAGTACTTC. As protein: CASSSANLPPYEQYF.

This rearrangement joins TRBV6-4 to TRBJ2-1, with D possibly being TRBD1 or TRBD2 (6 bases each). With 4 bases removed from V and 3 bases from J, the gap between germline ends came to 16 bases. The CDR3 spans 16 residues. Germline assignment: CDR1 MRHNA and CDR2 SNTAGT. The CDR3 DNA reads as TGTGCCAGCAGTGGAGACCCGGGGGCCGTCTACAATGAGCAGTTCTTC. As protein: CASSGDPGAVYNEQFF.

Note on this clone: The junction and the germline gene differ at one end; a read error may be behind it. The V and J genes are TRBV7-9 and TRBJ2-7, with D perhaps given as TRBD1 or TRBD2 (6 bases each). The CDR3 runs to 11 residues. Germline V gene data show CDR1 as SEHNR and CDR2 as FQNEAQ (reference sequence). The CDR3 reads CASSQGTRENF. The CDR3 DNA sequence: TGTGCCAGCAGCCAGGGGACTCGCGAGAACTTC.

The chain employs TRBV11-2 and TRBJ2-7; D tentatively reads TRBD1 or TRBD2 (5 bases each). Trimming cost V 6 bases and J 5 bases, with 20 bases left between them. The CDR3 totals 15 residues. Germline CDR1 SGHAT, CDR2 FQNNGV. CDR3 sequence (DNA): TGTGCCAGCAGGGGGGTTCCATTATCGCGGGACGAGCAGTACTTC. This codes for CASRGVPLSRDEQYF.

The genes are TRBV15 and TRBJ2-1; 14 bases line up with TRBD2. The CDR3 length is 22 residues. CDR1 is LNHNV, CDR2 YYDKDF, per germline (reference sequence). Losses at the gene ends were 1 base for V and 0 bases for J; bases not matched to a gene: 14. CDR3 sequence (DNA): TGTGCCACCAGCAGAGGAACCCAAACGGGACTAGCGGGAGTGGGCTCCTACAATGAGCAGTTCTTC. Its translation: CATSRGTQTGLAGVGSYNEQFF.

The rearrangement links TRBV5-8 to TRBJ2-2; 11 nucleotides agree with TRBD1. Germline trimming cut 4 bases from V and 6 bases from J; bases unmatched to any gene: 8. The CDR3 sequence is 16 residues long. From germline, CDR1 is SGHTS and CDR2 YDEGEE. CDR3 in DNA: TGTGCCAGCAGCCCCAACCCGGGACAGGGGGCCGGGGAGCTGTTTTTT. Protein product: CASSPNPGQGAGELFF.

The chain links TRBV28 to TRBJ1-3; D might be TRBD1 (6 bases). The CDR3 is 14 amino acids. Germline assignment: CDR1 MDHEN and CDR2 SYDVKM. Trimming shortened V by 3 bases and J by 5 bases, and 11 bases separated the two germline ends. Here the CDR3 DNA reads TGTGCCAGCAGTTTGTCCGGGGGCAGAAACACCATATATTTT. This encodes CASSLSGGRNTIYF.

The chain recombines TRBV7-6 with TRBJ2-3; TRBD2 agrees at 7 bases. Unmatched junction bases numbered 7, after V lost 5 bases and J lost 8 bases. The CDR3 loop spans 13 amino acids. CDR1 is SGHVS and CDR2 is FNYEAQ in the germline V gene. The CDR3 region is CASSPFGEGTQYF. In nucleotides, the CDR3 is TGTGCCAGCAGCCCCTTTGGGGAGGGTACGCAGTATTTT.

V and J are TRBV11-2 and TRBJ2-7; D ambiguous. The CDR3 extends over 14 amino acids. Per the germline V gene, CDR1 is SGHAT and CDR2 is FQNNGV. V lost 0 bases, J lost 4 bases, and 10 bases lay in between. The CDR3: CASSLDPRQYEQYF. The DNA for the CDR3 is TGTGCCAGCAGCTTAGATCCGAGGCAGTACGAGCAGTACTTC.

The genes are TRBV19 and TRBJ2-1; 10 bases line up with TRBD1. The CDR3 is made up of 16 amino acids. Germline V gene lookup returns CDR1 LNHDA and CDR2 SQIVND (reference sequence). Losses at the gene ends were 0 bases for V and 6 bases for J; bases not matched to a gene: 5. CDR3: CASSIDRDRGPNEQFF. In DNA, the CDR3 is TGTGCCAGTAGTATAGACCGGGACAGGGGCCCCAATGAGCAGTTCTTC.

The rearrangement uses TRBV5-1 and TRBJ2-1; unclear D gene. Germline V CDR1 and CDR2: SGHRS, YFSETQ. Trimming removed 0 bases from V and 5 bases from J, with 6 bases in between. The length of the CDR3 is 13 residues. The CDR3 loop is CASSLVGNNEQFF. The DNA for the CDR3 is TGCGCCAGCAGCTTGGTTGGAAACAATGAGCAGTTCTTC. The full variable domain, completed using reference TRBV5-1 and TRBJ2-1, is KAGVTQTPRYLIKTRGQQVTLSCSPISGHRSVSWYQQTPGQGLQFLFEYFSETQRNKGNFPGRFSGRQFSNSRSEMNVSTLELGDSALYLCASSLVGNNEQFFGPGTRLTVL.

The chain has TRBV5-8 and TRBJ2-3, with 10 bases that match TRBD2. CDR1 is SGHTS, CDR2 YDEGEE, per germline. V gave up 7 bases and J gave up 1 base; unmatched junction bases: 6. The CDR3 length is 15 residues. CDR3 loop: CASQTGTSGTDTQYF. The DNA for the CDR3 is TGTGCCAGCCAAACCGGGACTAGCGGCACAGATACGCAGTATTTT.

This clone occurred a few times. The chain recombines TRBV11-1 with TRBJ2-7; tentatively, D is TRBD2 (5 bases). Deletions cut 4 bases from V and 4 bases from J, with 8 bases between. The CDR3 is 12 residues long. Germline loops: CDR1 SGHAT, CDR2 FQDESV (reference sequence). The CDR3 coding sequence is TGTGCCAGCAGCTCACTAGAGTACGAGCAGTACTTC. Amino acid sequence: CASSSLEYEQYF.